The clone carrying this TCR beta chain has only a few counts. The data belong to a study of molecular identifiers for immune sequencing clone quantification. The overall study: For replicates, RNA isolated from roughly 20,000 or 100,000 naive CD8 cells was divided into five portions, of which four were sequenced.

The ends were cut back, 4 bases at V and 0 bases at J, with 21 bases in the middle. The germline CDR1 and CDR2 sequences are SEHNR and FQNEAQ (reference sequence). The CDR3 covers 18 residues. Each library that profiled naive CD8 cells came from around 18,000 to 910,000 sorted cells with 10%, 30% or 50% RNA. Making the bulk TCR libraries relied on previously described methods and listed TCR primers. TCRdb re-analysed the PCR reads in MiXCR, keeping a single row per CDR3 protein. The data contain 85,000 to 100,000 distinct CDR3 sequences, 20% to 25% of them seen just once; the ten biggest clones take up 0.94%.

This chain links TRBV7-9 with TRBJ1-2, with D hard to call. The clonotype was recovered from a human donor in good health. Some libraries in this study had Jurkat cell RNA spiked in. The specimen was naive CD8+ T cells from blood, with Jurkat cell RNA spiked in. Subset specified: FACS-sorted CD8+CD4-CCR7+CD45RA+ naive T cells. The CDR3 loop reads CASSYWTGGPLTNYGYTF. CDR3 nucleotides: TGTGCCAGCAGCTACTGGACGGGCGGTCCTTTGACTAACTATGGCTACACCTTC.